Described below is a single T cell receptor beta chain sequence and its context. Its specificity is not known. The germline V gene has CDR1 MNHEY and CDR2 SVGEGT. The CDR3 runs 17 residues. V gave up 5 bases and J gave up 5 bases; unmatched junction bases: 17. The sample is drawn from a study of T cell responses to AZD1222 COVID-19 vaccine. Findings of the study overall: Of spike-specific TCRs, nearly half reportedly target regions left unmutated in variants. Following two doses of AZD1222, Spike-specific TCR breadth and depth rose.

Assay used: immunoSEQ multiplex PCR; TCRdb lists only in-frame clones, some missing. The data show 90,000 to 120,000 clones, around 90% seen once. This specimen consisted of peripheral blood, obtained 28 days after the second AZD1222 dose. J is TRBJ2-7 and V is TRBV6-2 or TRBV6-3, with TRBD2 identical over 8 bases. The source of this sequence is an adult who received the AZD1222 COVID-19 vaccine. Written as DNA, the CDR3 is TGTGCCAGCAGTCCACGGGTCGGGAGGGCACCGCCGGACGAGCAGTACTTC. Translating gives CASSPRVGRAPPDEQYF.